Sequencing of this TCR beta chain was carried out in a study of shared clonotypes between healthy human individuals. Original methodology: Junction-only immunoSEQ data arrived without quality scores, meaning filtering differed. Libraries were prepared by immunoSEQ multiplex PCR; TCRdb keeps only in-frame clonotypes and omits some of them. The V and J calls and clone size are taken from that table; D and trimming were inferred from the DNA. The repertoire holds millions of clones, with 85% to 95% as singletons. Germline V gene sequence: CDR1 SGDLS, CDR2 YYNGEE. The CDR3 sequence is 17 residues long. The V gene lost 4 bases and the J gene lost 4 bases, with 22 bases spanning the gap.

The TCR sequence derives from a man aged 18 to 30 in good health. The specimen was naive CD4+ T cells sorted from blood. Stated subset: CD45RA+ positively selected. The chain uses TRBV9 and TRBJ2-3; possible D gene TRBD1, 6 bases. The CDR3 spells CASSITPGHYKADTQYF. The CDR3 DNA reads TGTGCCAGCAGCATAACTCCGGGACATTATAAAGCAGATACGCAGTATTTT.